The 21 T cell receptor beta chains listed next were all sequenced from one sample in a study of blood T cell repertoires in COVID-19. Profiled with immunoSEQ multiplex PCR; TCRdb holds only in-frame clones, not every one. The sample records about 230,000 clones, 80% to 90% being singletons. Sequenced input: peripheral blood. All receptors derive from a man in his forties who had recovered from COVID-19.

This clone came up a few times. V gene TRBV25-1 combines with J gene TRBJ2-7; 12 positions match TRBD1. J gave up 5 bases and V 7 bases, and 3 bases lay outside the gene matches. The length of the CDR3 is 13 residues. Germline V CDR1 and CDR2: MGHDK, SYGVNS. The CDR3 sequence is CASMGQGANEQYF. CDR3 nucleotide sequence: TGTGCCAGCATGGGACAGGGGGCAAACGAGCAGTACTTC.

V is TRBV2 and J is TRBJ2-5; D is perhaps TRBD2 (6 bases). Germline CDR1 SNHLY, CDR2 FYNNEI. The CDR3 length is 12 residues. Trimming pared 6 bases from V and 3 bases from J, leaving 8 bases between. The CDR3 DNA is TGTGCCAGCAGGGGACTTAAAGAGACCCAGTACTTC. Translation gives CASRGLKETQYF.

Here the CDR3 reads CASMAGGTEAFF. CDR3 coding DNA: TGTGCCAGCATGGCGGGAGGTACTGAAGCTTTCTTT. J is TRBJ1-1 and V is TRBV3-1 (or the pseudogene TRBV3-2); no reliable D call. The V gene lost 7 bases and the J gene lost 5 bases, with 11 bases spanning the gap. CDR3 size: 12 residues. Germline values: CDR1 LGHDT, CDR2 YNNKEL (reference sequence).

The V gene is TRBV12-3 or TRBV12-4, the J gene TRBJ1-2, with 7 bases aligning to TRBD1. CDR3 length: 13 residues. The junction had 7 bases not matched to a gene; V was cut back by 2 bases and J by 10 bases. In DNA, the CDR3 is TGTGCCAGCAGTTTAAAGGGGGCAAAGGTCTACACCTTC. Its translation: CASSLKGAKVYTF.

The chain combines TRBV4-1 with TRBJ1-2, with TRBD1 matching 9 bases. Germline values: CDR1 MGHRA, CDR2 YSYEKL. V lost 1 base and J lost 8; bases outside the gene matches: 5. CDR3 length: 14 amino acids. This chain's CDR3 is CASSQVNRGHGYTF. The CDR3 DNA reads as TGCGCCAGCAGCCAAGTGAACAGGGGGCACGGCTACACCTTC.

The rearrangement joins TRBV5-4 to TRBJ1-3, with D tentatively TRBD1 (6 bases). Trimming cost V 0 bases and J 3 bases, with 7 bases left between them. The CDR3 has 14 amino acids. Germline V gives CDR1 SGHNT, CDR2 YYREEE (reference sequence). The CDR3 DNA reads as TGTGCCAGCAGCTTGGGGACAGATGGAAACACCATATATTTT. Residues: CASSLGTDGNTIYF. The full variable domain, rest sourced from reference TRBV5-4 and TRBJ1-3, is ETGVTQSPTHLIKTRGQQVTLRCSSQSGHNTVSWYQQALGQGPQFIFQYYREEENGRGNFPPRFSGLQFPNYSSELNVNALELDDSALYLCASSLGTDGNTIYFGEGSWLTVV.

The rearrangement joins TRBV6-5 to TRBJ2-3; TRBD2 agrees at 9 bases. Germline CDR1 MNHEY, CDR2 SVGAGI. The junction had 8 bases not matched to a gene; V was cut back by 4 bases and J by 6 bases. The CDR3 runs to 15 residues. The CDR3 DNA follows: TGTGCCAGCAGTTCCGCGGGGGGGCTAGGGGATACGCAGTATTTT. This sequence encodes CASSSAGGLGDTQYF.

The V and J genes are TRBV11-2 and TRBJ2-2; 8 bases map to TRBD1. The CDR3 runs 16 residues. Trimming at V came to 1 base and at J to 5 bases, leaving 6 bases not matched to a gene. The V gene's germline CDR1 is SGHAT and CDR2 FQNNGV. Written as DNA, the CDR3 is TGTGCCAGCAGCTTAGGGGCAGGGGGCTTAACCGGGGAGCTGTTTTTT. Encoded protein: CASSLGAGGLTGELFF. Complete variable domain (other parts from reference TRBV11-2 and TRBJ2-2): EAGVAQSPRYKIIEKRQSVAFWCNPISGHATLYWYQQILGQGPKLLIQFQNNGVVDDSQLPKDRFSAERLKGVDSTLKIQPAKLEDSAVYLCASSLGAGGLTGELFFGEGSRLTVL.

This clone was counted between two and nine times. This rearrangement joins TRBV29-1 to TRBJ2-7, with D possibly matching TRBD1 (6 bases). Trimming removed 6 bases at V and 0 bases at J, with 12 bases between. Germline V gives CDR1 SQVTM, CDR2 ANQGSEA. CDR3 length: 13 amino acids. In DNA form, the CDR3 reads TGCAGCGTCCTCCTGGACAGCTCCTACGAGCAGTACTTC. Translated, it gives CSVLLDSSYEQYF.

The rearrangement joins TRBV7-2 to TRBJ1-4; D may be TRBD1 (5 bases). V lost 5 bases to trimming and J lost 4 bases, with 14 bases between them. The germline V gene encodes CDR1 SGHTA and CDR2 FQGNSA. The CDR3 is 15 amino acids. CDR3 sequence (DNA): TGTGCCAGCAGCCCAGGGCGGGAGGTTAATGAAAAACTGTTTTTT. Translating it yields CASSPGREVNEKLFF.

This clone has just a few counts. The chain employs TRBV29-1 and TRBJ1-1; TRBD1 matches 8 bases. This CDR3 has 13 residues. V was clipped by 7 bases and J by 8 bases; unmatched bases: 12. From germline, CDR1 is SQVTM and CDR2 ANQGSEA. Here the CDR3 reads CSGWVVGQGEAFF. The DNA for the CDR3 is TGCAGCGGGTGGGTGGTAGGACAGGGAGAAGCTTTCTTT.

The CDR3 bases are TGTGCCAGCAGAGCAAGCTCAGATACGCAGTATTTT. This gives the protein CASRASSDTQYF. The chain combines TRBV25-1 with TRBJ2-3; no firm D call. With 6 bases removed from V and 4 bases from J, the gap between germline ends came to 8 bases. CDR3 length: 12 residues. The germline CDR1 and CDR2 sequences are MGHDK and SYGVNS.

The chain carries TRBV7-6 and TRBJ1-3; 7 bases are a match to TRBD1. The germline V gene has CDR1 SGHVS and CDR2 FNYEAQ. This CDR3 is built from 16 residues. Trimming at V came to 1 base and at J to 0 bases, leaving 3 bases not matched to a gene. For the CDR3, the DNA is TGTGCCAGCAGCTTAGGGGGACAGCTCTCTGGAAACACCATATATTTT. Its translation is CASSLGGQLSGNTIYF.

The chain recombines TRBV3-1 (or the pseudogene TRBV3-2) with TRBJ1-2; D is perhaps TRBD1 (5 bases). Trimming cost V 4 bases and J 7 bases, with 10 bases left between them. This CDR3 has 12 residues. Germline assignment: CDR1 LGHDT and CDR2 YNNKEL (reference sequence). The CDR3 nucleotides read TGTGCCAGCAGCCTTCAGGGAGGTGGCTACACCTTC. Its translation is CASSLQGGGYTF.

The chain combines TRBV24-1 with TRBJ2-1; 14 bases match TRBD2. The trim removed 6 bases at V and 2 bases at J, leaving 8 bases unmatched. Per germline, CDR1 KGHDR and CDR2 SFDVKD. CDR3 size: 18 residues. DNA of the CDR3: TGTGCCACCAGTAGTACCGGGACTAGCGGGAGAGCCTACAATGAGCAGTTCTTC. The encoded protein is CATSSTGTSGRAYNEQFF.

J is TRBJ1-2 and V is TRBV11-3; D ambiguous. The CDR3 runs 14 residues. V was pared by 1 base and J by 0 bases, with 6 bases between. CDR1 is SGHNT, CDR2 YENEEA, per germline. The CDR3 spells CASSLGPANYGYTF. As DNA, the CDR3 is TGTGCCAGCAGCTTAGGGCCCGCTAACTATGGCTACACCTTC.

As to this clone: Distinct nucleotide sequences in the sample also encode this CDR3. The chain couples TRBV4-1 to TRBJ2-5; D uncertain. Per germline, CDR1 MGHRA and CDR2 YSYEKL. This CDR3 is 13 amino acids long. Trimming pared 0 bases from V and 3 bases from J, leaving 5 bases between. The chain's CDR3 is CASSQDSEETQYF. In nucleotides, the CDR3 is TGCGCCAGCAGCCAAGATTCCGAAGAGACCCAGTACTTC.

The DNA of the CDR3 is TGCGCCAGCAGCCTTCTGACAGGATTAATTGGAAACACCATATATTTT. Translation: CASSLLTGLIGNTIYF. The J gene is TRBJ1-3, the V gene TRBV4-1; weak D call: TRBD1 (6 bases). CDR3 length: 16 amino acids. The germline V gene encodes CDR1 MGHRA and CDR2 YSYEKL. Trimming cost V 4 bases and J 3 bases, with 16 bases left between them.

The CDR3 here is CATLLREQYF. The CDR3 DNA follows: TGTGCCACCCTCTTGAGGGAGCAGTACTTC. The V and J genes are TRBV21-1 and TRBJ2-7; the D call in the table, TRBD2, was not verified against the DNA. TRBV21-1 is classified as a pseudogene. The CDR3 loop spans 10 amino acids.

The rearrangement joins TRBV30 to TRBJ2-1; 8 nucleotides agree with TRBD2. This CDR3 has 15 amino acids. Germline CDR1 and CDR2: GTSNPN and SVGIG (reference sequence). After removal of 5 bases from V and 7 bases from J, the junction contained 13 bases not matched to a gene. The CDR3 region has the DNA TGTGCCTGGTCCCGCGGGGGAGCGGGAGCGAATGAGCAGTTCTTC. The encoded protein is CAWSRGGAGANEQFF.

This clone was found a few times. The gene calls are TRBV19 and TRBJ2-3; 7 bases agree with TRBD2. The ends lost 1 base at V and 2 bases at J; junction bases unmatched: 6. Germline values: CDR1 LNHDA, CDR2 SQIVND (reference sequence). The CDR3 totals 16 residues. CDR3 bases: TGTGCCAGTAGTATAGCGGGCGGGGGAGCCACAGATACGCAGTATTTT. This codes for CASSIAGGGATDTQYF. Full variable domain (rest looked up from reference TRBV19 and TRBJ2-3): DGGITQSPKYLFRKEGQNVTLSCEQNLNHDAMYWYRQDPGQGLRLIYYSQIVNDFQKGDIAEGYSVSREKKESFPLTVTSAQKNPTAFYLCASSIAGGGATDTQYFGPGTRLTVL.